The 5 T cell receptor beta chains below were found in one sample sequenced in a study of monozygotic twins with inflammatory bowel disease (dated by TCRdb to the late 2010s). The library was obtained by 5' RACE. Sequencer: Illumina HiSeq 2500. Each entry corresponds to one CDR3 protein sequence from reads that TCRdb reprocessed, and DNA is not given. The table for this sample lists around 450,000 distinct CDR3 sequences. The ten largest clonotypes hold approximately 2.4% of the sample. Sequencing used blood. The source is a human donor with ulcerative colitis or Crohn's disease, or a healthy co-twin of an affected twin (not recorded which).

CDR3 sequence: CSAARLSNYGYTF. The gene calls are TRBV20-1 and TRBJ1-2. The V gene's germline CDR1 is DFQATT and CDR2 SNEGSKA (reference sequence). The CDR3 has 13 residues.

The rearrangement uses TRBV12-3 or TRBV12-4 and TRBJ1-5; TCRdb calls TRBD1, which cannot be checked without DNA. CDR3 length: 14 amino acids. CDR3 loop: CASGSGTVNQPQHF.

V usage is TRBV27 and J usage is TRBJ1-5. CDR3 size: 14 residues. Germline-derived CDR1 and CDR2 are MNHEY and SMNVEV (reference sequence). The CDR3 reads CASKPNYSNQPQHF.

V and J are TRBV11-2 and TRBJ2-1; checking the TCRdb D call of TRBD1 is not possible without DNA. CDR1 and CDR2 (germline): SGHAT, FQNNGV. CDR3 length: 13 amino acids. CDR3 loop: CASSLAQDNEQFF.

The rearrangement uses TRBV18 and TRBJ2-7. Looked up from germline, CDR1 is KGHSH and CDR2 is LQKENI. The CDR3 is 17 residues long. The CDR3 region is CASSRNPEWEGPYEQYF.